One sample yielded the 25 T cell receptor beta chains listed below, sequenced in a study of T cells in Graves' hyperthyroidism and ophthalmopathy. RNA transcripts provided the source from which TCR beta CDR3 regions were amplified. Carried out on the TCR CDR3, a first-round RT-PCR used the HTBI primer set. Via MiXCR, TCRdb re-called the multiplex PCR reads, giving one row per CDR3 protein. The sample includes roughly 240,000 distinct CDR3 sequences, about a sixth of them seen just once. Sequencing input: blood. The receptors derive from a woman between 18 and 29 years old with Graves' ophthalmopathy.

This clonotype was seen ten or more times. The chain combines TRBV3-1 with TRBJ2-3, with 7 positions matching TRBD2. The CDR3 is 15 amino acids. CDR1 and CDR2 from the germline V gene are LGHDT and YNNKEL (reference sequence). V was clipped by 5 bases and J by 2 bases; unmatched bases: 7. The CDR3 loop is CASSLDGRLTDTQYF. For the CDR3, the DNA is TGTGCCAGCAGCTTGGACGGGAGGCTCACAGATACGCAGTATTTT.

This clonotype was seen many times. The chain recombines TRBV28 with TRBJ1-5, with 7 bases matching TRBD1. CDR1 is MDHEN, CDR2 SYDVKM, per germline. This CDR3 spans 16 amino acids. Trimming took 7 bases from V and 3 from J; bases not matched to a gene: 12. The CDR3: CASISQQGMFNQPQHF. CDR3 coding DNA: TGTGCCAGCATTTCACAACAGGGGATGTTCAATCAGCCCCAGCATTTT.

This clonotype was seen at least ten times. The CDR3 DNA is TGCAGTGCTAGACACCCGGGACGGGGGGACGATGAGCAGTTCTTC. This codes for CSARHPGRGDDEQFF. This chain connects TRBV20-1 to TRBJ2-1; TRBD2 aligns across 7 bases. The CDR3 has 15 residues. J lost 8 bases, V lost 2 bases, and 12 bases had no gene match. The V gene's germline CDR1 is DFQATT and CDR2 SNEGSKA (reference sequence).

Turning to this clonotype: This may stem from a read error, because a much larger clone lies one nucleotide away. The chain uses TRBV3-1 and TRBJ2-7, with 8 nucleotides matching TRBD2. Germline V CDR1 and CDR2: LGHDT, YNNKEL (reference sequence). The CDR3 is made up of 16 amino acids. V trimming: 1 base; J trimming: 6 bases; junction bases outside the gene matches: 11. The CDR3 loop reads CASSQVRSGSPCEQYF. The CDR3 nucleotides read TGTGCCAGCAGCCAAGTAAGAAGCGGGAGCCCCTGCGAGCAGTACTTC.

This clonotype was recorded many times. The chain links TRBV19 to TRBJ2-1; D perhaps matches TRBD2 (5 bases). V dropped 4 bases and J dropped 0 bases, with 19 bases sitting between them. The CDR3 spans 18 residues. Germline V gene sequence: CDR1 LNHDA, CDR2 SQIVND (reference sequence). DNA of the CDR3: TGTGCCAGTAGTACTCTACTCCGGACTGTCAGCTCCTACAATGAGCAGTTCTTC. Amino acid sequence: CASSTLLRTVSSYNEQFF.

This clonotype was seen at least ten times. The chain couples TRBV7-3 to TRBJ2-2, with D maybe TRBD1 (6 bases). V lost 4 bases to trimming and J lost 5 bases, with 17 bases between them. Looked up from germline, CDR1 is SGHTA and CDR2 is FQGTGA. The CDR3 runs to 16 residues. CDR3 nucleotide sequence: TGTGCCAGCAGCTCCCCGACAGGATGGGGGACCGGGGAGCTGTTTTTT. Its translation is CASSSPTGWGTGELFF.

This clonotype was seen many times. V usage is TRBV29-1 and J usage is TRBJ2-7, with D possibly TRBD1 on 5 matching bases. Trimming removed 7 bases at V and 4 bases at J, with 11 bases between. This CDR3 is 11 amino acids long. Per the germline V gene, CDR1 is SQVTM and CDR2 is ANQGSEA. The CDR3 spells CSAVQGYEQYF. CDR3 coding DNA: TGCAGCGCCGTCCAGGGATACGAGCAGTACTTC.

This clonotype was found many times. V usage is TRBV30 and J usage is TRBJ1-1; D might be TRBD1 (5 bases). Trimming shortened V by 4 bases and J by 1 base, and 22 bases separated the two germline ends. This CDR3 region has 17 residues. Germline CDR1 is GTSNPN and CDR2 is SVGIG (reference sequence). CDR3 in DNA: TGTGCCTGGATGGGGGTTTCGGGTTTTTGGGGGAACACTGAAGCTTTCTTT. Protein sequence: CAWMGVSGFWGNTEAFF.

This clonotype was recorded at least ten times. This chain joins TRBV12-3 or TRBV12-4 and TRBJ1-4, with a tentative D call TRBD1 (5 bases). This CDR3 is 13 amino acids long. V lost 5 bases and J 8 bases, leaving 12 bases between the germline ends. As DNA, the CDR3 is TGTGCCAGCAGTGAAGAAAGGGGAGAAAAACTGTTTTTT. It is translated as CASSEERGEKLFF.

This clonotype has at least ten counts. The genes are TRBV13 and TRBJ2-1; the D is unclear. CDR1 and CDR2 (germline): PRHDT, FYEKMQ (reference sequence). V dropped 8 bases and J dropped 1 base, with 18 bases sitting between them. CDR3 length: 16 residues. CDR3 in amino acids: CASGSVGQGSYNEQFF. In nucleotides, the CDR3 is TGTGCCAGCGGATCCGTGGGTCAAGGGTCCTACAATGAGCAGTTCTTC.

The table lists this clonotype with many counts. This chain links TRBV4-1 with TRBJ1-1; a possible D gene is TRBD1 (5 bases). CDR3 length: 14 residues. The ends were cut back, 1 base at V and 2 bases at J, with 8 bases in the middle. Germline V gives CDR1 MGHRA, CDR2 YSYEKL. The CDR3 coding sequence is TGCGCCAGCAGCCAAGCGGGGGTTAACACTGAAGCTTTCTTT. It codes for CASSQAGVNTEAFF.

In its sample, this clonotype was seen many times. The chain carries TRBV5-6 and TRBJ2-7, with 8 bases identical to TRBD1. This CDR3 region has 14 residues. CDR1 is SGHDT, CDR2 YYEEEE, per germline. V was clipped by 4 bases and J by 2 bases; unmatched bases: 5. The chain's CDR3 is CASSKQGETYEQYF. The DNA of the CDR3 is TGTGCCAGCAGCAAACAGGGGGAGACCTACGAGCAGTACTTC.

At least ten counts were recorded for this clonotype. The junction differs from germline at one of its ends, possibly a read error. The V and J genes are TRBV7-7 and TRBJ1-2; TRBD1 matches at 8 bases. This CDR3 spans 14 amino acids. Germline assignment: CDR1 SSHAT and CDR2 FNYEAQ (reference sequence). The CDR3 DNA reads TGTGCTAGCAGCTTAGTCCAGGGGGCAAGCGGCTACACCTTC. Translation gives CASSLVQGASGYTF.

This clonotype was recorded at least ten times. The V and J genes are TRBV5-1 and TRBJ2-7; 9 bases agree with TRBD2. This CDR3 region has 17 residues. CDR1 SGHRS and CDR2 YFSETQ come from the germline V gene. J gave up 6 bases and V 4 bases, and 17 bases lay outside the gene matches. CDR3 bases: TGCGCCAGCAGCCCTGGAATAGCGGGGGAGCGAGGTGGCGAGCAGTACTTC. This sequence encodes CASSPGIAGERGGEQYF.

At least ten counts were recorded for this clonotype. No DNA is shown, since the ends of the CDR3 on it are uncertain; the CDR3 is the one TCRdb lists. The gene calls are TRBV28 and TRBJ1-2; TRBD1 is the table's D call and was not checked against the DNA. Germline values: CDR1 MDHEN, CDR2 SYDVKM. Counting both end residues, the CDR3 totals 14 amino acids. CDR3 residues: CASSFRARGYGYTF.

This clonotype was detected ten times or more. J is TRBJ2-7 and V is TRBV20-1; 8 bases are a match to TRBD1. The CDR3 is 12 amino acids. The V gene end was trimmed by 7 bases and the J gene end by 3 bases; junction bases not matched to a gene: 5. CDR1 and CDR2 (germline): DFQATT, SNEGSKA (reference sequence). This CDR3 reads CSVRTGYYEQYF. The CDR3 nucleotides read TGCAGTGTCCGGACAGGGTACTACGAGCAGTACTTC.

This clonotype was seen a few times. The gene calls are TRBV7-9 and TRBJ2-7, with TRBD2 matching over 11 bases. In germline, CDR1 is SEHNR, CDR2 FQNEAQ (reference sequence). J gave up 6 bases and V 3 bases, and 10 bases lay outside the gene matches. The CDR3 covers 16 residues. The CDR3 DNA sequence: TGTGCCAGCAGCTTTAATAGCGGGAGGGCCCCGGCCGAGCAGTACTTC. This translates into CASSFNSGRAPAEQYF. The full variable domain, rest sourced from reference TRBV7-9 and TRBJ2-7, is DTGVSQNPRHKITKRGQNVTFRCDPISEHNRLYWYRQTLGQGPEFLTYFQNEAQLEKSRLLSDRFSAERPKGSFSTLEIQRTEQGDSAMYLCASSFNSGRAPAEQYFGPGTRLTVT.

This clonotype was counted only a few times. This chain uses TRBV4-1 with TRBJ2-7; the match to TRBD1 covers 7 bases. J lost 2 bases, V lost 1 base, and 2 bases had no gene match. CDR3 length: 14 amino acids. Germline CDR1 reads MGHRA; CDR2 reads YSYEKL. The CDR3 region has the DNA TGCGCCAGCAGCCAAGTACAGGGGACCTACGAGCAGTACTTC. Its translation is CASSQVQGTYEQYF.

This sequence joins TRBV7-2 and TRBJ2-1; D is ambiguous. Germline CDR1 reads SGHTA; CDR2 reads FQGNSA. The CDR3 has 12 residues. Trimming took off 5 bases at V and 11 bases at J, with 13 bases between the two ends. Written as DNA, the CDR3 is TGTGCCAGCAGCCCAGACGCGGAGAAGCAGTTCTTC. Encoded protein: CASSPDAEKQFF.

This chain uses TRBV6-2 or TRBV6-3 with TRBJ2-7; 15 bases align to TRBD2. CDR3 length: 18 amino acids. Trimming cost V 0 bases and J 5 bases; bases outside gene matches: 8. Germline assignment: CDR1 MNHEY and CDR2 SVGEGT. In DNA, the CDR3 is TGTGCCAGCAGTTACTCGCCTCCCCGGACTAGCGGGGGGGACGAGCAGTACTTC. This sequence encodes CASSYSPPRTSGGDEQYF.

This clonotype was counted many times. The rearrangement uses TRBV12-3 or TRBV12-4 and TRBJ2-1; D call uncertain. V gave up 6 bases and J gave up 6 bases, with 12 bases separating them. This CDR3 is 13 amino acids long. The CDR3 loop is CASSRQWGNEQFF. CDR3 bases: TGTGCCAGCAGCAGACAATGGGGCAATGAGCAGTTCTTC.

This clonotype was found many times. CDR3 coding DNA: TGCGCCAGCAGGGCCGACAGGGAATCTCATGGCTACACCTTC. Its protein is CASRADRESHGYTF. The chain combines TRBV10-2 with TRBJ1-2; TRBD1 aligns across 7 bases. The CDR3 runs 14 residues. In germline, CDR1 is WSHSY, CDR2 SAAADI. With V trimmed by 6 bases and J by 6 bases, 10 bases remained unmatched.

Many counts were recorded for this clonotype. This may come from a read error, since a much larger clone is one base off. This rearrangement joins TRBV11-2 to TRBJ2-5; D perhaps matches TRBD1 (7 bases). Germline-derived CDR1 and CDR2 are SGHAT and FQNNGV. The CDR3 covers 14 residues. This CDR3 reads CASSLGQGGEAQYF. CDR3 bases: TGTGCCAGCAGCTTAGGCCAGGGGGGAGAGGCCCAGTACTTC.

The table lists this clonotype with a few counts. One end of the junction fails to match germline, which may point to a read error. The chain uses TRBV27 and TRBJ1-2; 9 bases fit TRBD1. Germline V gene sequence: CDR1 MNHEY, CDR2 SMNVEV (reference sequence). There are 15 residues in the CDR3. The chain's CDR3 is CASSPAGTGHYDYTF. CDR3 nucleotides: TGTGCCAGCAGTCCCGCCGGGACAGGGCACTATGACTACACCTTC.

The table lists this clonotype with many counts. The J gene is TRBJ2-1, the V gene TRBV27; TRBD2 matches 7 bases. Unmatched junction bases numbered 9, after V lost 0 bases and J lost 7 bases. The CDR3 has 16 amino acids. Germline V gene data show CDR1 as MNHEY and CDR2 as SMNVEV (reference sequence). The CDR3 loop reads CASSLSGREFRNEQFF. In nucleotides, the CDR3 is TGTGCCAGCAGTTTATCCGGGCGGGAGTTTAGAAATGAGCAGTTCTTC.